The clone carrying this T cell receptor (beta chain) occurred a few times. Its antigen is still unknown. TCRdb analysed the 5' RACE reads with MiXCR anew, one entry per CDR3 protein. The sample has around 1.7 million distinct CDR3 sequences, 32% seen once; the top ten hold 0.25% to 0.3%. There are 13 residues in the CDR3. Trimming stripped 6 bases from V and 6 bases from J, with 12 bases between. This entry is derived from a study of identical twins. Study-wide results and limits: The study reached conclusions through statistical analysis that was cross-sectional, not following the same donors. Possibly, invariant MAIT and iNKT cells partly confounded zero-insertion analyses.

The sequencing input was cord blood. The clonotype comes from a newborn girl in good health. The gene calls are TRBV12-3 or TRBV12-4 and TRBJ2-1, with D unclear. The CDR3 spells CASSPPSRNEQFF. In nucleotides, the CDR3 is TGTGCCAGCAGCCCCCCTAGTCGCAATGAGCAGTTCTTC.